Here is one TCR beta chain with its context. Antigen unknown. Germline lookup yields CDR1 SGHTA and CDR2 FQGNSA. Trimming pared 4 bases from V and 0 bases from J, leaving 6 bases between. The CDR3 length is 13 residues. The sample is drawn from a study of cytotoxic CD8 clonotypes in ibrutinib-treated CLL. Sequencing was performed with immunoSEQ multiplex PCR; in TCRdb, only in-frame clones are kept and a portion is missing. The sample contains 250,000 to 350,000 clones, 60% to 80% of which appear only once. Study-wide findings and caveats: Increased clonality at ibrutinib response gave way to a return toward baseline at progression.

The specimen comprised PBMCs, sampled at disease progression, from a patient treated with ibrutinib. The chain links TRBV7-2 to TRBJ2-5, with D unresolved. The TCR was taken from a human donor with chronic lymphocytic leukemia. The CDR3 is CASSSRYQETQYF. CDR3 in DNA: TGTGCCAGCAGCTCAAGGTACCAAGAGACCCAGTACTTC.